This T cell receptor (beta chain) derives from a study of T cell responses to AZD1222 COVID-19 vaccine. Study-wide results and limits: At study baseline, merely five or six AZD1222 recipients were seropositive. Within unmutated variant regions lay the reported targets of nearly half of spike-specific TCRs. Spike-wide vaccine-associated CD4 TCRs dominated at 160-218 and 743-854.

Only in-frame clones appear in the TCRdb table, and some are missing; sequencing was by immunoSEQ multiplex PCR. The table includes fewer than 110,000 clones, about 90% detected once. Second-dose groups at about 4 or about 12 weeks were pooled. Germline CDR1 and CDR2: SNHLY and FYNNEI. V gave up 11 bases and J gave up 3 bases; unmatched junction bases: 8. This CDR3 is 13 amino acids long. As regards this clone: Antigen specificity is unknown.

The source material was peripheral blood, sampled 28 days after the second AZD1222 dose. The TCR comes from an adult who received the AZD1222 COVID-19 vaccine. The chain uses TRBV2 and TRBJ2-7; 9 bases align to TRBD1. CDR3: CAAGDRVIYEQYF. The CDR3 DNA is TGTGCCGCCGGGGACAGGGTCATCTACGAGCAGTACTTC. Full variable domain (rest looked up from reference TRBV2 and TRBJ2-7): EPEVTQTPSHQVTQMGQEVILRCVPISNHLYFYWYRQILGQKVEFLVSFYNNEISEKSEIFDDQFSVERPDGSNFTLKIRSTKLEDSAMYFCAAGDRVIYEQYFGPGTRLTVT.